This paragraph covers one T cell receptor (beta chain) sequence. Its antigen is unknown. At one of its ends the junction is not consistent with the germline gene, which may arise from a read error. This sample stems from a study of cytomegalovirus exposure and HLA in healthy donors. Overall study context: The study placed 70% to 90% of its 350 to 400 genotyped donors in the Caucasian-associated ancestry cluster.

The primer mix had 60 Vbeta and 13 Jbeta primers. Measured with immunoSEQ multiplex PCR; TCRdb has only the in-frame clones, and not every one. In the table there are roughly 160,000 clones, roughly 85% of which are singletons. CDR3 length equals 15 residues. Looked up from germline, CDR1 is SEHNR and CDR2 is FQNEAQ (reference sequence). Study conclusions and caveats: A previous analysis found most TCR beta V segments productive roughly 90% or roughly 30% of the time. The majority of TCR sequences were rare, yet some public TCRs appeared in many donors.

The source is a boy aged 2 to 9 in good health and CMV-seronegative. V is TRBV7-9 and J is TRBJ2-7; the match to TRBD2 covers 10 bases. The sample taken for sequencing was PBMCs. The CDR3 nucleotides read TGTTCCAGCAGCCAAGCTAGCGGGAGATCGGAAGAGCAGTACTTC. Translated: CSSSQASGRSEEQYF. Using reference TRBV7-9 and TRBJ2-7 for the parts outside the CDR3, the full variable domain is DTGVSQNPRHKITKRGQNVTFRCDPISEHNRLYWYRQTLGQGPEFLTYFQNEAQLEKSRLLSDRFSAERPKGSFSTLEIQRTEQGDSAMYLCSSSQASGRSEEQYFGPGTRLTVT.